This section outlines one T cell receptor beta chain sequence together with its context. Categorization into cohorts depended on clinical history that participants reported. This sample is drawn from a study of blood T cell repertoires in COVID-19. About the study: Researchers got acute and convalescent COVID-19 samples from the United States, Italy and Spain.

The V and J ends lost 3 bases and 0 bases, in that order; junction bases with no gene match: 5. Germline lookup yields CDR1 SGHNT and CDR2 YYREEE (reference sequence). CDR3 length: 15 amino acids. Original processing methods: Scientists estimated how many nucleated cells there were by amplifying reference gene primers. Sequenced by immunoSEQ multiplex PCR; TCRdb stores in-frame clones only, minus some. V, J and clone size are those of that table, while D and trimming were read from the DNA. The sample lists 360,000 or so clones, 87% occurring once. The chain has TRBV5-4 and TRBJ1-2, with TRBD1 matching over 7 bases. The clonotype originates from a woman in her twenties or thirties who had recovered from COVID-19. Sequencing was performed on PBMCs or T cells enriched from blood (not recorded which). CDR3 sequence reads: CASSYQGVPNYGYTF. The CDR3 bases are TGTGCCAGCAGCTATCAGGGGGTTCCTAACTATGGCTACACCTTC.